Below, one TCR beta chain is given with its context. Its antigen is currently unknown. A second about 6 to 12 cycle PCR used barcoded and J-beta primers. TCRdb processed the 5' RACE reads anew with MiXCR; each CDR3 protein has one entry. This sample has around 900,000 distinct CDR3 sequences; around 30% occur once, and the top ten carry 17%. This specimen belongs to a study of blood T cells in healthy people across ages. Germline CDR1 and CDR2: SGHAT and FQNNGV. With V trimmed by 4 bases and J by 5 bases, 11 bases remained unmatched. The CDR3 spans 17 residues. Notes on the study in general: More naive CD4+ cells and higher diversity marked long-lived donors relative to aged donors. Researchers deemed the diversity estimates from one million T cells underestimates. Per million T cells, TCR beta diversity dropped about linearly as age rose.

The chain carries TRBV11-2 and TRBJ2-3, with 11 positions matching TRBD2. Sequencing used blood. The TCR originated in an elderly woman in good health. The CDR3 here is CASSSNSGGAHLDTQYF. Here the CDR3 DNA reads TGTGCCAGCAGCTCCAATAGCGGGGGGGCTCATTTAGATACGCAGTATTTT.